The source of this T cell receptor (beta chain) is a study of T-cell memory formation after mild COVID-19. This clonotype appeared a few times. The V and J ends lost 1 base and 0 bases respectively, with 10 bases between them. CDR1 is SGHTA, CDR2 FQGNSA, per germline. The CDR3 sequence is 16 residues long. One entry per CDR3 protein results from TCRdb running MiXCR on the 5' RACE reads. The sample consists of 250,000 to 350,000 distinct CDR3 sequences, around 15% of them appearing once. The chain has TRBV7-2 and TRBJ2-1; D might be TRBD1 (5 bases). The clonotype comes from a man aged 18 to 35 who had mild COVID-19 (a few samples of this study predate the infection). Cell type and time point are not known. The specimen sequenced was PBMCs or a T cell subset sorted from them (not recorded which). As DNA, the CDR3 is TGTGCCAGCAGCTTAGATCCAGGGATCTCCTACAATGAGCAGTTCTTC. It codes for CASSLDPGISYNEQFF.